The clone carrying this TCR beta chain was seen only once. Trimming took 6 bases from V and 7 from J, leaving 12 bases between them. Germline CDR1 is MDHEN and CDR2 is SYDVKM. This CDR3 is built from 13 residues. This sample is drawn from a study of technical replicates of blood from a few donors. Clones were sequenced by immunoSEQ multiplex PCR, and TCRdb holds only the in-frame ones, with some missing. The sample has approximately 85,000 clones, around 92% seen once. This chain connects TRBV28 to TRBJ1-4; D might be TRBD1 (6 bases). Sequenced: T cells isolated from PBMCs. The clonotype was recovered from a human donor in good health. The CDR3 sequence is CASRRAGVEKLFF. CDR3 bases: TGTGCCAGCAGGAGGGCAGGGGTTGAAAAACTGTTTTTT.